This T cell receptor (beta chain) was sequenced in a study of blood T cell repertoires in COVID-19. Looking at the study overall: Samples representing acute and convalescent COVID-19 were sourced from the United States, Italy and Spain.

The V and J ends lost 4 bases and 3 bases, in that order; junction bases with no gene match: 13. The CDR3 sequence is 17 residues long. Germline CDR1 and CDR2: SGHTA and FQGNSA. Sequenced by immunoSEQ multiplex PCR; TCRdb stores in-frame clones only, minus some. Among some 140,000 clones, roughly 78% were seen once, and the ten largest hold approximately 3.6%. The chain recombines TRBV7-2 with TRBJ2-5; 8 nucleotides align to TRBD2. This clonotype was obtained from a man aged 55 to 70 with acute or convalescent COVID-19. Sequencing was carried out using peripheral blood. The CDR3 DNA reads TGTGCCAGCAGCTACCAGGTCCGGGTCGGGAGGGAAGAGACCCAGTACTTC. Its translation is CASSYQVRVGREETQYF.